Detailed here is one TCR beta chain. The CDR3 covers 14 residues. Germline CDR1 MDHEN, CDR2 SYDVKM. J gave up 7 bases and V 10 bases, and 11 bases lay outside the gene matches. The data stem from a study of blood T cell repertoires in COVID-19. Study at large: Specimens from acute and convalescent COVID-19 originated in the United States, Italy and Spain.

Authors' analysis steps: Reference gene primer amplification in the assay estimated nucleated cell counts. The assay was immunoSEQ multiplex PCR, and TCRdb's table has in-frame clones only and misses some. D and trimming come from the DNA, and the V and J calls and clone size come from that table. The sample shows over 40,000 clones, 86% of them seen only once. The sequenced sample consisted of peripheral blood. The origin of this receptor is a man aged 80 or over with acute or convalescent COVID-19. This sequence joins TRBV28 and TRBJ1-5; 9 nucleotides line up with TRBD1. The CDR3 spells CATTRTGVEQPQHF. DNA for the CDR3: TGTGCCACGACCCGGACAGGGGTTGAGCAGCCCCAGCATTTT.